This T cell receptor beta chain was sequenced for a study of cytomegalovirus exposure and HLA in healthy donors. Primers included in the PCR were 60 Vbeta and 13 Jbeta primers. The assay was immunoSEQ multiplex PCR, and TCRdb's table has in-frame clones only and misses some. Of 60,000 to 70,000 clones detected, around four fifths appear once; the ten largest clones hold about 9.6%. A single count supports this clone. Antigen specificity is unknown. Broader study findings: Later analysis demonstrated an association between a missense DCLRE1C variant and TCR beta V- and J-gene trimming.

V was pared by 5 bases and J by 6 bases, with 12 bases of the junction left unmatched. CDR1 is SEHNR and CDR2 is FQNEAQ in the germline V gene (reference sequence). The CDR3 runs 15 residues. The chain has TRBV7-9 and TRBJ2-7; TRBD1 agrees at 8 bases. The specimen was PBMCs. The receptor comes from a man between 35 and 55 years old in good health and CMV-seronegative. CDR3 in DNA: TGTGCCAGCAGCAAACCGGGACAGGCGAACCGCGAGCAGTACTTC. This translates into CASSKPGQANREQYF. Based on the CDR3 plus reference TRBV7-9 and TRBJ2-7, the full variable domain is DTGVSQNPRHKITKRGQNVTFRCDPISEHNRLYWYRQTLGQGPEFLTYFQNEAQLEKSRLLSDRFSAERPKGSFSTLEIQRTEQGDSAMYLCASSKPGQANREQYFGPGTRLTVT.